One and the same sample provided the 19 T cell receptor beta chains below, sequenced in a study of cytomegalovirus exposure and HLA in healthy donors. The PCR made use of 60 Vbeta and 13 Jbeta primers. The method was immunoSEQ multiplex PCR; TCRdb's version includes in-frame clones alone and lacks a portion of them. The data show 100,000 to 150,000 clones, 75% seen once. The sequencing sample was made of PBMCs. These receptors were collected from a woman in her forties or fifties in good health and CMV-seronegative.

The J gene is TRBJ2-2, the V gene TRBV7-3, with D possibly matching TRBD1 (5 bases). The V gene lost 5 bases and the J gene lost 7 bases, with 11 bases spanning the gap. The CDR3 is 13 residues long. Germline V lookup: CDR1 SGHTA, CDR2 FQGTGA. CDR3 amino acids: CASSTSGIGELFF. The CDR3 DNA reads as TGTGCCAGCAGCACTTCAGGGATCGGGGAGCTGTTTTTT.

V and J are TRBV19 and TRBJ1-1, with D possibly matching TRBD1 (6 bases). The germline V gene has CDR1 LNHDA and CDR2 SQIVND (reference sequence). V was pared by 7 bases and J by 0 bases, with 12 bases between. The CDR3 is 14 amino acids. CDR3 region: CASNVGGMNTEAFF. Here the CDR3 DNA reads TGTGCCAGTAACGTTGGGGGCATGAACACTGAAGCTTTCTTT.

The J gene is TRBJ2-1, the V gene TRBV4-3; 9 bases are a match to TRBD1. The CDR3 has 15 amino acids. Losses at the gene ends were 4 bases for V and 6 bases for J; bases not matched to a gene: 7. The V gene's germline CDR1 is LGHNA and CDR2 YSLEER. For the CDR3, the DNA is TGCGCCAGCAGCCTAGGACAGGGGACCTCCAATGAGCAGTTCTTC. As protein: CASSLGQGTSNEQFF.

This clone was seen at least ten times. V usage is TRBV7-8 and J usage is TRBJ1-1; D is unclear. CDR1 is SGHVS and CDR2 is FQNEAQ in the germline V gene. The CDR3 spans 15 residues. Trimming removed 5 bases at V and 1 base at J, with 14 bases between. CDR3 sequence: CASSPTPRGNTEAFF. The CDR3 DNA reads TGTGCCAGCAGCCCCACTCCGAGAGGGAACACTGAAGCTTTCTTT.

The chain joins TRBV6-1 to TRBJ1-1; 10 nucleotides align to TRBD1. V trimming: 4 bases; J trimming: 4 bases; junction bases outside the gene matches: 6. Germline CDR1 and CDR2: MNHNS and SASEGT. The CDR3 is made up of 15 amino acids. The CDR3 nucleotides are TGTGCCAGCAGTGCGACGGGACAGGGGTTCACTGAAGCTTTCTTT. It yields the protein CASSATGQGFTEAFF.

V is TRBV28 and J is TRBJ2-7; D unclear. CDR3 length: 12 amino acids. CDR1 is MDHEN and CDR2 is SYDVKM in the germline V gene. Trimming stripped 6 bases from V and 8 bases from J, with 14 bases between. The DNA of the CDR3 is TGTGCCAGCAGAGACACGGTTAGGCAGCAGTACTTC. It specifies CASRDTVRQQYF.

The chain joins TRBV28 to TRBJ2-7; D is perhaps TRBD2 (6 bases). The CDR3 has 16 residues. Deletions cut 5 bases from V and 0 bases from J, with 17 bases between. Germline V gives CDR1 MDHEN, CDR2 SYDVKM. CDR3 nucleotide sequence: TGTGCCAGCAGTCCGTTGGGGACTTTCAGCTCCTACGAGCAGTACTTC. Translating gives CASSPLGTFSSYEQYF.

The rearrangement uses TRBV28 and TRBJ2-3; D not certain. V lost 3 bases and J 1 base, leaving 8 bases between the germline ends. The germline gives CDR1 MDHEN, CDR2 SYDVKM. The CDR3 has 14 amino acids. CDR3 sequence: CASSFLSGTDTQYF. As DNA, the CDR3 is TGTGCCAGCAGTTTCTTATCGGGCACAGATACGCAGTATTTT.

The rearrangement joins TRBV29-1 to TRBJ2-5, with 10 positions matching TRBD1. CDR1 and CDR2 from the germline V gene are SQVTM and ANQGSEA. The CDR3 totals 16 residues. V gave up 4 bases and J gave up 1 base; unmatched junction bases: 9. The DNA of the CDR3 is TGCAGCGTTGGGGGGCTGACAGGGGGCCTCCAAGAGACCCAGTACTTC. This codes for CSVGGLTGGLQETQYF.

V gene TRBV30 combines with J gene TRBJ1-6; D not certain. Germline CDR1 is GTSNPN and CDR2 is SVGIG (reference sequence). The CDR3 extends over 13 amino acids. The ends were cut back, 2 bases at V and 10 bases at J, with 12 bases in the middle. The CDR3 region has the DNA TGTGCCTGGAGTCAAGGAGAGAGATCACCCCTCCACTTT. This encodes CAWSQGERSPLHF.

The chain joins TRBV14 to TRBJ2-1; TRBD2 might be the D (5 bases). The germline V gene encodes CDR1 SGHDN and CDR2 FVKESK. V lost 1 base and J 9 bases, leaving 7 bases between the germline ends. The CDR3 has 12 amino acids. In DNA form, the CDR3 reads TGTGCCAGCAGCCAAGTTGAGGGTGAGCAGTTCTTC. Its translation: CASSQVEGEQFF. Using reference TRBV14 and TRBJ2-1 for the parts outside the CDR3, the full variable domain is EAGVTQFPSHSVIEKGQTVTLRCDPISGHDNLYWYRRVMGKEIKFLLHFVKESKQDESGMPNNRFLAERTGGTYSTLKVQPAELEDSGVYFCASSQVEGEQFFGPGTRLTVL.

This clone was observed a single time. V is TRBV28 and J is TRBJ1-2; TRBD1 aligns across 8 bases. The germline gives CDR1 MDHEN, CDR2 SYDVKM. Germline trimming cut 6 bases from V and 4 bases from J; bases unmatched to any gene: 4. The CDR3 spans 13 residues. CDR3 amino acids: CASRGTGLYGYTF. The CDR3 DNA sequence: TGTGCCAGCAGGGGGACAGGCCTCTATGGCTACACCTTC.

The chain carries TRBV30 and TRBJ1-4; 8 bases align to TRBD1. The V gene's germline CDR1 is GTSNPN and CDR2 SVGIG (reference sequence). The V and J ends lost 1 base and 5 bases, in that order; junction bases with no gene match: 9. This CDR3 is 16 amino acids long. CDR3 region: CAWSGQGASWNEKLFF. The CDR3 DNA is TGTGCCTGGAGTGGCCAGGGGGCTTCATGGAATGAAAAACTGTTTTTT.

The chain has TRBV18 and TRBJ2-4, with TRBD1 matching 10 bases. The CDR3 sequence is 18 residues long. The V gene's germline CDR1 is KGHSH and CDR2 LQKENI. V lost 0 bases, J lost 6 bases, and 11 bases stayed unmatched. The CDR3 loop is CASSPPRDRGRVRNIQYF. CDR3 bases: TGTGCCAGCTCACCACCGAGGGACAGGGGTAGGGTGAGAAACATTCAGTACTTC.

The chain carries TRBV7-2 and TRBJ1-3, with TRBD1 identical over 7 bases. Germline V CDR1 and CDR2: SGHTA, FQGNSA. Unmatched junction bases numbered 4, after V lost 5 bases and J lost 3 bases. The CDR3 is 14 residues long. This chain's CDR3 is CASSQTGYGNTIYF. CDR3 bases: TGTGCCAGCAGCCAGACAGGGTATGGAAACACCATATATTTT.

This chain connects TRBV2 to TRBJ1-5; D ambiguous. Germline CDR1 is SNHLY and CDR2 is FYNNEI. CDR3 length: 15 amino acids. V was cut by 4 bases and J by 1 base, with 11 bases left in between. The CDR3 bases are TGTGCCAGCAGTGTGTCAGGTGTGAGCAATCAGCCCCAGCATTTT. Translation gives CASSVSGVSNQPQHF.

This chain links TRBV9 with TRBJ2-2; D remains unclear. The V end was cut by 1 base, the J end by 0 bases, with 7 bases between. Germline values: CDR1 SGDLS, CDR2 YYNGEE. The CDR3 is 15 amino acids. The CDR3, as DNA: TGTGCCAGCAGCGTATCTCCAGCGAACACCGGGGAGCTGTTTTTT. Its protein product is CASSVSPANTGELFF.

The chain links TRBV28 to TRBJ1-2; D is perhaps TRBD1 (5 bases). The CDR3 has 12 residues. CDR1 is MDHEN and CDR2 is SYDVKM in the germline V gene. Trimming removed 8 bases at V and 4 bases at J, with 11 bases between. This CDR3 is CASLDSIYGYTF. CDR3 DNA: TGTGCCAGCTTAGACAGTATCTATGGCTACACCTTC.

In its sample, this clone was seen once. The chain links TRBV7-9 to TRBJ2-4; D is perhaps TRBD1 (6 bases). CDR3 length: 14 amino acids. The V and J ends lost 4 bases and 8 bases respectively, with 15 bases between them. The germline V gene has CDR1 SEHNR and CDR2 FQNEAQ (reference sequence). The CDR3 here is CASSSNIRGYIQYF. Here the CDR3 DNA reads TGTGCCAGCAGCTCAAATATCAGGGGATACATTCAGTACTTC.